One and the same sample provided the 19 T cell receptor beta chains below, sequenced in a study of T cells in Graves' hyperthyroidism and ophthalmopathy. Amplification targeted TCR beta CDR3 regions from RNA transcripts. The HTBI primer set was used in a first-round RT-PCR of the TCR CDR3. TCRdb reanalysed the multiplex PCR reads using MiXCR and keeps one entry per CDR3 protein. The data show about 690,000 distinct CDR3 sequences, 15% to 20% seen once. Sequencing used blood. The receptors stem from a man between 45 and 60 years old with Graves' hyperthyroidism.

At least ten counts were recorded for this clonotype. The chain joins TRBV12-3 or TRBV12-4 to TRBJ2-1, with 8 bases that match TRBD2. The CDR3 contains 17 residues. The V segment lost 1 base and the J segment 6 bases; nucleotides outside the gene matches: 11. The CDR3 loop is CASSLVFREGPGNEQFF. The DNA of the CDR3 is TGTGCCAGCAGTTTAGTTTTCCGGGAGGGGCCCGGCAATGAGCAGTTCTTC.

This clonotype was found many times. The rearrangement links TRBV12-3 or TRBV12-4 to TRBJ2-4; possibly TRBD2 for D (5 bases). The CDR3 extends over 13 amino acids. V lost 8 bases and J 2 bases, leaving 10 bases between the germline ends. The chain's CDR3 is CASLGGSKNIQYF. The CDR3 coding sequence is TGTGCCAGCCTAGGAGGCTCCAAAAACATTCAGTACTTC.

This clonotype occurred a few times. The rearrangement links TRBV28 to TRBJ2-7, with 8 bases lining up with TRBD2. The CDR3 loop spans 14 amino acids. Trimming cost V 9 bases and J 2 bases; bases outside gene matches: 9. Germline V gene lookup returns CDR1 MDHEN and CDR2 SYDVKM. CDR3: CASFRAGAAYEQYF. The DNA for the CDR3 is TGTGCCAGTTTCCGAGCGGGAGCGGCCTACGAGCAGTACTTC.

In this sample, this clonotype turned up many times. The J gene is TRBJ1-1, the V gene TRBV3-1; D remains ambiguous. The CDR3 has 12 residues. Germline lookup yields CDR1 LGHDT and CDR2 YNNKEL (reference sequence). V gave up 5 bases and J gave up 8 bases, with 12 bases separating them. The CDR3 coding sequence is TGTGCCAGCAGCGATCGGACGGGGGAAGCTTTCTTT. Encoded protein: CASSDRTGEAFF. The complete variable domain, with remaining parts taken from reference TRBV3-1 and TRBJ1-1, reads DTAVSQTPKYLVTQMGNDKSIKCEQNLGHDTMYWYKQDSKKFLKIMFSYNNKELIINETVPNRFSPKSPDKAHLNLHINSLELGDSAVYFCASSDRTGEAFFGQGTRLTVV.

This clonotype was recorded many times. The V gene is TRBV7-8, the J gene TRBJ2-7; 7 bases agree with TRBD1. Germline lookup yields CDR1 SGHVS and CDR2 FQNEAQ. The CDR3 consists of 14 residues. The trim removed 4 bases at V and 1 base at J, leaving 4 bases unmatched. The CDR3 nucleotides are TGTGCCAGCAGCTCGTGGGACAGTTCCTACGAGCAGTACTTC. This codes for CASSSWDSSYEQYF.

The chain combines TRBV27 with TRBJ1-5; no definite D call. The length of the CDR3 is 14 residues. Trimming took off 10 bases at V and 0 bases at J, with 13 bases between the two ends. The germline V gene encodes CDR1 MNHEY and CDR2 SMNVEV (reference sequence). The CDR3 region is CATAPTNSNQPQHF. In DNA form, the CDR3 reads TGTGCCACCGCCCCGACAAATAGCAATCAGCCCCAGCATTTT.

This clonotype was picked up one time. A read error may explain this, as a much larger clone is one base away. This sequence joins TRBV11-2 and TRBJ1-6; TRBD1 agrees at 10 bases. V dropped 5 bases and J dropped 6; count of bases not matched to a gene: 4. The CDR3 has 15 residues. The germline gives CDR1 SGHAT, CDR2 FQNNGV. The CDR3 region is CASSRQGASNSPLHF. The CDR3 DNA follows: TGTGCCAGCAGCCGACAGGGGGCATCTAATTCACCCCTCCACTTT.

The rearrangement uses TRBV6-5 and TRBJ1-2; D is undetermined. Germline CDR1 and CDR2: MNHEY and SVGAGI. Trimming took 2 bases from V and 5 from J, leaving 6 bases between them. The CDR3 length is 12 residues. The CDR3 sequence is CASSYGQYGYTF. The CDR3 DNA reads as TGTGCCAGCAGTTACGGCCAGTATGGCTACACCTTC.

This clonotype has only a few counts. This chain links TRBV28 with TRBJ1-5; TRBD1 matches at 8 bases. Germline loops: CDR1 MDHEN, CDR2 SYDVKM. Unmatched junction bases numbered 17, after V lost 8 bases and J lost 2 bases. The CDR3 totals 18 residues. CDR3 in amino acids: CASRPLHADRVGNQPQHF. The DNA of the CDR3 is TGTGCCAGCCGCCCGTTGCATGCGGACAGGGTCGGCAATCAGCCCCAGCATTTT.

The chain employs TRBV28 and TRBJ1-5, with a weak D call TRBD1 (6 bases). Germline V gene data show CDR1 as MDHEN and CDR2 as SYDVKM. Deletions cut 5 bases from V and 7 bases from J, with 21 bases between. This CDR3 spans 16 amino acids. The CDR3 reads CASSPPQGGVGQPQHF. The CDR3 coding sequence is TGTGCCAGCAGTCCTCCCCAAGGGGGGGTAGGGCAGCCCCAGCATTTT.

This clonotype was counted between two and nine times. V and J are TRBV2 and TRBJ1-5; no definite D call. The length of the CDR3 is 13 residues. Trimming took 8 bases from V and 0 from J, leaving 8 bases between them. CDR1 and CDR2 from the germline V gene are SNHLY and FYNNEI. CDR3 DNA: TGTGCCAGCGTCTCGAGTAGCAATCAGCCCCAGCATTTT. Translated: CASVSSSNQPQHF.

V is TRBV28 and J is TRBJ2-3, with D possibly matching TRBD2 (6 bases). Germline loops: CDR1 MDHEN, CDR2 SYDVKM. The CDR3 length is 14 residues. The V and J ends lost 5 bases and 6 bases respectively, with 15 bases between them. The CDR3 is CASSQWTKVDTQYF. CDR3 DNA sequence: TGTGCCAGCAGTCAGTGGACTAAGGTGGATACGCAGTATTTT.

This clonotype was detected ten times or more. The rearrangement links TRBV20-1 to TRBJ1-4; the D gene is possibly TRBD1 (6 bases). Per germline, CDR1 DFQATT and CDR2 SNEGSKA (reference sequence). The CDR3 spans 14 residues. Deletions cut 6 bases from V and 7 bases from J, with 18 bases between. The CDR3 loop is CSAPPPGQLEKLFF. CDR3 coding DNA: TGCAGTGCCCCTCCCCCAGGACAGCTTGAAAAACTGTTTTTT.

CDR3 amino acids: CASSLYLYPRGDYTDTQYF. The CDR3 DNA sequence: TGTGCCAGCAGCTTATACCTTTATCCCCGCGGAGATTACACAGATACGCAGTATTTT. The chain links TRBV7-8 to TRBJ2-3; D unclear. The germline gives CDR1 SGHVS, CDR2 FQNEAQ. There are 19 residues in the CDR3. Trimming took 2 bases from V and 2 from J, leaving 23 bases between them.

This clonotype was counted only a few times. The CDR3 DNA reads TGTGCCAGTAGACCCCGGGACAAGTTGGTGCTTACGCAGTATTTT. The encoded protein is CASRPRDKLVLTQYF. This sequence joins TRBV19 and TRBJ2-3; possible D gene TRBD1, 6 bases. From germline, CDR1 is LNHDA and CDR2 SQIVND (reference sequence). The length of the CDR3 is 15 residues. Trimming took 6 bases from V and 8 from J, leaving 21 bases between them. Supplemented by reference TRBV19 and TRBJ2-3, the full variable domain reads DGGITQSPKYLFRKEGQNVTLSCEQNLNHDAMYWYRQDPGQGLRLIYYSQIVNDFQKGDIAEGYSVSREKKESFPLTVTSAQKNPTAFYLCASRPRDKLVLTQYFGPGTRLTVL.

This clonotype was observed a few times. This sequence joins TRBV7-9 and TRBJ1-2; the D gene is possibly TRBD1 (5 bases). The germline V gene has CDR1 SEHNR and CDR2 FQNEAQ (reference sequence). The CDR3 extends over 16 amino acids. V lost 2 bases and J 0 bases, leaving 13 bases between the germline ends. CDR3 bases: TGTGCCAGCAGCTTATCCCCCAGGGATACTAACTATGGCTACACCTTC. This codes for CASSLSPRDTNYGYTF. The variable domain in full, completed from reference TRBV7-9 and TRBJ1-2, reads DTGVSQNPRHKITKRGQNVTFRCDPISEHNRLYWYRQTLGQGPEFLTYFQNEAQLEKSRLLSDRFSAERPKGSFSTLEIQRTEQGDSAMYLCASSLSPRDTNYGYTFGSGTRLTVV.

This clonotype showed up just a few times. V gene TRBV19 combines with J gene TRBJ2-3; maybe TRBD1 (6 bases). The CDR3 consists of 14 residues. Per the germline V gene, CDR1 is LNHDA and CDR2 is SQIVND (reference sequence). V was trimmed by 5 bases and J by 2 bases, leaving 11 bases between them. CDR3 loop: CASSPQGPTDTQYF. As DNA, the CDR3 is TGTGCCAGTAGTCCACAGGGACCCACAGATACGCAGTATTTT.

This clonotype occurred many times. The V call is TRBV12-3 or TRBV12-4, the J call TRBJ1-2; maybe TRBD1 (5 bases). CDR3 size: 14 residues. Trimming left V 4 bases short and J 6 bases short, with 15 bases between. CDR3 sequence: CASSSVTAGDGYTF. For the CDR3, the DNA is TGTGCCAGCAGTTCAGTGACAGCGGGGGATGGCTACACCTTC.

The rearrangement joins TRBV7-2 to TRBJ1-4; tentative D call: TRBD1 (6 bases). The ends were cut back, 1 base at V and 5 bases at J, with 11 bases in the middle. Germline V CDR1 and CDR2: SGHTA, FQGNSA. The CDR3 is 15 amino acids. CDR3 in amino acids: CASSLVGGPNEKLFF. CDR3 DNA: TGTGCCAGCAGCTTAGTCGGGGGGCCGAATGAAAAACTGTTTTTT.